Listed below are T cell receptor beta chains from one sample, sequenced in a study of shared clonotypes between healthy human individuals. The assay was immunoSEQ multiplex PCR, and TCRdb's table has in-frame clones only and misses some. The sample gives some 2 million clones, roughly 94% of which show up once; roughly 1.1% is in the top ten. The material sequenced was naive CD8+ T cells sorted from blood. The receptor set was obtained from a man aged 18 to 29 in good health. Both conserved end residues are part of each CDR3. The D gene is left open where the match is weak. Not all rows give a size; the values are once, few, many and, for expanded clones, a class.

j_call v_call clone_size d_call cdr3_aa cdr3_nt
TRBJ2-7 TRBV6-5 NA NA CASSYLHQADEQYF TGTGCCAGCAGTTACCTCCATCAAGCGGACGAGCAGTACTTC
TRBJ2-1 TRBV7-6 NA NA CASSPPASRYNEQFF TGTGCCAGCAGCCCCCCGGCTAGCCGTTACAATGAGCAGTTCTTC
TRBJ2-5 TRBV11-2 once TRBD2 CASSRTSGYQETQYF TGTGCCAGCAGTCGGACTAGCGGCTATCAAGAGACCCAGTACTTC
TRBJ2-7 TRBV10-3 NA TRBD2 CAISDSLAGGPYEQYF TGTGCCATCAGTGATTCGCTGGCGGGAGGACCCTACGAGCAGTACTTC
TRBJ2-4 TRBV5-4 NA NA CASSFRGGSDIQYF TGTGCCAGCAGCTTCCGGGGAGGTTCGGACATTCAGTACTTC
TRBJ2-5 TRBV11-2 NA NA CASSLAGTGQETQYF TGTGCCAGCAGCTTAGCCGGGACCGGACAAGAGACCCAGTACTTC
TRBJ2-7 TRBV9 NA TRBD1 CASSVGDRSYEQYF TGTGCCAGCAGCGTAGGGGACAGGTCCTACGAGCAGTACTTC
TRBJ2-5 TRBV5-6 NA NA CASSLDPEETQYF TGTGCCAGCAGCTTGGACCCAGAAGAGACCCAGTACTTC
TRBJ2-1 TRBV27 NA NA CASTLGGAFNNEQFF TGTGCCAGCACCTTAGGGGGGGCATTTAACAATGAGCAGTTCTTC
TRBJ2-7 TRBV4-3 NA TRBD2 CASSQDGGSGEQYF TGCGCCAGCAGCCAAGATGGCGGGAGCGGAGAGCAGTACTTC
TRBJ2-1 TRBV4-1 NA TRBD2 CASSRERGTYNEQFF TGCGCCAGCAGCCGGGAGCGGGGGACCTACAATGAGCAGTTCTTC
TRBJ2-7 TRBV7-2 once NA CASSLDPPSHGNGEDEQYF TGTGCCAGCAGCTTAGATCCGCCTAGTCACGGGAATGGGGAGGACGAGCAGTACTTC
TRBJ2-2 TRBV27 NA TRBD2 CASKPGTSGRYTGELFF TGTGCCAGCAAACCCGGGACTAGCGGGAGGTACACCGGGGAGCTGTTTTTT
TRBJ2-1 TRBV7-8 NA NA CASSLEPNSYNEQFF TGTGCCAGCAGCTTAGAACCCAACTCCTACAATGAGCAGTTCTTC
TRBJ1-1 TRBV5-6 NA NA CASSLARQLMNTEAFF TGTGCCAGCAGCTTGGCCAGACAGCTAATGAACACTGAAGCTTTCTTT
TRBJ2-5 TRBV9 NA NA CASSVGGSPQETQYF TGTGCCAGCAGCGTAGGTGGCAGCCCCCAAGAGACCCAGTACTTC
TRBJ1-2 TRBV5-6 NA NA CASSLGGGGGYTF TGTGCCAGCAGCTTGGGAGGGGGAGGTGGCTACACCTTC
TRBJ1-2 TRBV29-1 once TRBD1 CSVEDLGTGDLTF TGCAGCGTTGAAGATCTGGGGACAGGGGATTTAACCTTC
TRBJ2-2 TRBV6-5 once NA CASSYKSPFLTGELFF TGTGCCAGCAGTTATAAGTCTCCTTTTCTCACCGGGGAGCTGTTTTTT
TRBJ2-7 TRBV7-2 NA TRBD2 CASSLSLAGGPTHSYEQYF TGTGCCAGCAGCTTATCACTAGCGGGAGGGCCTACCCACTCCTACGAGCAGTACTTC
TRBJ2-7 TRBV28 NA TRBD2 CASKQAGESYEQYF TGTGCCAGCAAGCAAGCGGGGGAATCATACGAGCAGTACTTC
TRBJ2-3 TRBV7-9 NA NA CASSHPDAERLVSTQYF TGTGCCAGCAGCCATCCCGATGCTGAGCGACTCGTAAGTACGCAGTATTTT
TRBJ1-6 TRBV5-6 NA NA CASSLNTNSPLHF TGTGCCAGCAGCTTGAATACAAATTCACCCCTCCACTTT
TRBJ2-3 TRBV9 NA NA CASSVLSETSTDTQYF TGTGCCAGCAGCGTCCTTAGCGAAACTAGCACAGATACGCAGTATTTT
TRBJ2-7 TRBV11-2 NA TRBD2 CASSPPAAGNYEQYF TGTGCCAGCAGCCCACCGGCAGCGGGAAACTACGAGCAGTACTTC
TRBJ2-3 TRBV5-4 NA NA CASSTDGTLTDTQYF TGTGCCAGCAGCACGGACGGAACTCTCACAGATACGCAGTATTTT
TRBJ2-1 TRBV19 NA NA CASSQLAQGPYNEQFF TGTGCCAGTAGTCAACTAGCCCAGGGGCCCTACAATGAGCAGTTCTTC
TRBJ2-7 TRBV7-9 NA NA CASSSDLIEYF TGTGCCAGCAGCTCAGACCTTATTGAGTACTTC
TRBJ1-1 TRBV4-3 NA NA CASSQDRGPLEAFF TGCGCCAGCAGCCAAGATCGAGGGCCTCTTGAAGCTTTCTTT
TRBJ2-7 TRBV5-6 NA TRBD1 CASSLARDRGTYEQYF TGTGCCAGCAGCTTGGCAAGGGACAGGGGGACCTACGAGCAGTACTTC
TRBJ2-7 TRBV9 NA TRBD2 CASSSLAGVQDEQYF TGTGCCAGCAGCTCACTAGCGGGAGTTCAGGACGAGCAGTACTTC
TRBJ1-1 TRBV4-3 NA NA CASSQDIQGEDTEAFF TGCGCCAGCAGCCAAGACATACAGGGCGAGGACACTGAAGCTTTCTTT
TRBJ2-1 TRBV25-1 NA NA CASSEGPGLRMYNEQFF TGTGCCAGCAGTGAAGGACCGGGACTCAGAATGTACAATGAGCAGTTCTTC
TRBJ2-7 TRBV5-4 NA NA CASSFGPSEHEQYF TGTGCCAGCAGCTTCGGGCCCTCGGAACACGAGCAGTACTTC
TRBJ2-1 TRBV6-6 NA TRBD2 CASGLAGYNEQFF TGTGCCAGCGGGCTAGCGGGGTACAATGAGCAGTTCTTC
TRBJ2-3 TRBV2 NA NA CASSGGVLTDTQYF TGTGCCAGCAGTGGGGGGGTCCTCACAGATACGCAGTATTTT
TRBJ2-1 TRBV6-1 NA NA CATISIGRGNEQFF TGTGCCACCATTTCAATCGGCCGCGGCAATGAGCAGTTCTTC
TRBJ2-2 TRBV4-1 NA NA CASSQVTGDSTGELFF TGCGCCAGCAGCCAAGTGACCGGGGACTCGACCGGGGAGCTGTTTTTT
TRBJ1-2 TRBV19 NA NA CASSYFYGYTF TGTGCCAGTAGTTACTTCTATGGCTACACCTTC
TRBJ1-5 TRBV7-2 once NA CASSTDDRYSNQPQHF TGTGCCAGCAGCACGGACGACAGGTATAGCAATCAGCCCCAGCATTTT
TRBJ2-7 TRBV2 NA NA CASRGYRESSYEQYF TGTGCCAGCAGGGGTTATAGAGAGAGCTCCTACGAGCAGTACTTC
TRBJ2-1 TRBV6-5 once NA CASSSTGSYNEQFF TGTGCCAGCAGTTCTACCGGCTCCTACAATGAGCAGTTCTTC